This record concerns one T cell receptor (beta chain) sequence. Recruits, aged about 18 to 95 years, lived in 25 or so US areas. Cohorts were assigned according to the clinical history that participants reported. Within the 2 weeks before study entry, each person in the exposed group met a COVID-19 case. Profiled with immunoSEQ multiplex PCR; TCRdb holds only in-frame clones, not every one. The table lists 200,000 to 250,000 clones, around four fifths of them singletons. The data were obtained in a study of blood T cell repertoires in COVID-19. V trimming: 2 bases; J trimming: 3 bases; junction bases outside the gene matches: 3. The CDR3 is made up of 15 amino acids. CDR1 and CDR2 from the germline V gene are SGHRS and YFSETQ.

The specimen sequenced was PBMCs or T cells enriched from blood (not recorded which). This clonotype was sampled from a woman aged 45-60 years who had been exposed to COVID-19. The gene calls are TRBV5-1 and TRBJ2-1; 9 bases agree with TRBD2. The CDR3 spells CASSLAGGNYNEQFF. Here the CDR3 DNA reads TGCGCCAGCAGCTTAGCGGGGGGAAACTACAATGAGCAGTTCTTC.